What follows are 21 T cell receptor beta chains derived from one specimen sequenced in a study of blood T cell repertoires in COVID-19. Clones were sequenced by immunoSEQ multiplex PCR, and TCRdb holds only the in-frame ones, with some missing. Among tens of thousands of clones, about 91% were seen once, and the ten largest hold 3.1%. Sequenced sample: peripheral blood. All receptors come from a woman aged 70-85 years with active COVID-19.

The V call is TRBV4-2, the J call TRBJ2-7; 9 positions agree with TRBD2. V shed 0 bases and J 3 bases; nucleotides not matched to a gene: 15. Germline-derived CDR1 and CDR2 are LGHNA and YNFKEQ. The CDR3 sequence is 19 residues long. CDR3 sequence reads: CASSQDPKGAGGSHYEQYF. The CDR3 nucleotides are TGTGCCAGCAGCCAAGACCCTAAAGGGGCGGGAGGGTCCCACTACGAGCAGTACTTC.

The rearrangement uses TRBV12-3 or TRBV12-4 and TRBJ2-7; TRBD2 might be the D (5 bases). With 5 bases removed from V and 4 bases from J, the gap between germline ends came to 12 bases. The CDR3 contains 13 residues. CDR3 in DNA: TGTGCCAGCAGTCGCGCGGGCAATTACGAGCAGTACTTC. Its protein product is CASSRAGNYEQYF.

The chain links TRBV4-1 to TRBJ2-3; 9 bases line up with TRBD2. The CDR3 is 16 residues long. The V gene end was trimmed by 0 bases and the J gene end by 6 bases; junction bases not matched to a gene: 7. Germline V lookup: CDR1 MGHRA, CDR2 YSYEKL. DNA for the CDR3: TGCGCCAGCAGCCAAGATTACCTAGCGGGACGGGATACGCAGTATTTT. Its protein product is CASSQDYLAGRDTQYF.

This chain uses TRBV19 with TRBJ1-2, with TRBD1 matching over 7 bases. The CDR3 is 13 amino acids. J was trimmed by 2 bases and V by 6 bases; bases with no gene match: 3. Germline assignment: CDR1 LNHDA and CDR2 SQIVND (reference sequence). CDR3 sequence: CASRGQYNYGYTF. The CDR3, as DNA: TGTGCCAGTAGGGGACAGTACAACTATGGCTACACCTTC. Full variable domain (rest looked up from reference TRBV19 and TRBJ1-2): DGGITQSPKYLFRKEGQNVTLSCEQNLNHDAMYWYRQDPGQGLRLIYYSQIVNDFQKGDIAEGYSVSREKKESFPLTVTSAQKNPTAFYLCASRGQYNYGYTFGSGTRLTVV.

The chain recombines TRBV7-2 with TRBJ2-7; the match to TRBD1 covers 10 bases. Trimming at V came to 5 bases and at J to 7 bases, leaving 11 bases not matched to a gene. Germline V gene lookup returns CDR1 SGHTA and CDR2 FQGNSA. The CDR3 has 15 residues. This CDR3 reads CASSRGTGELLEQYF. The DNA for the CDR3 is TGTGCCAGCAGCCGCGGGACAGGGGAGCTACTGGAGCAGTACTTC.

This sequence joins TRBV5-4 and TRBJ2-3, with TRBD1 matching 11 bases. Germline trimming cut 4 bases from V and 5 bases from J; bases unmatched to any gene: 6. This CDR3 region has 15 residues. Per germline, CDR1 SGHNT and CDR2 YYREEE (reference sequence). The CDR3: CASSPRTGGIDTQYF. The CDR3 DNA sequence: TGTGCCAGCAGCCCGCGGACAGGGGGCATAGATACGCAGTATTTT.

The V gene is TRBV19, the J gene TRBJ1-1; 8 nucleotides agree with TRBD1. V dropped 5 bases and J dropped 1; count of bases not matched to a gene: 9. Germline CDR1 reads LNHDA; CDR2 reads SQIVND (reference sequence). The CDR3 is 16 amino acids. The CDR3 coding sequence is TGTGCCAGTAGTCCGACCTCCGGACAGGGGAACACTGAAGCTTTCTTT. This translates into CASSPTSGQGNTEAFF.

The V gene is TRBV28, the J gene TRBJ1-2, with D possibly being TRBD1 (6 bases). The germline V gene encodes CDR1 MDHEN and CDR2 SYDVKM. V dropped 1 base and J dropped 3 bases, with 15 bases sitting between them. The CDR3 has 16 amino acids. CDR3 nucleotide sequence: TGTGCCAGCAGTTTATCGATTCCGACAGGTGACTATGGCTACACCTTC. It codes for CASSLSIPTGDYGYTF.

The chain combines TRBV6-6 with TRBJ2-3; no firm D call. Between the trimmed V and J ends, which lost 0 bases and 11 bases, there was a span of 9 bases. This CDR3 comprises 12 residues. CDR1 is MNHNY, CDR2 SVGAGI, per germline (reference sequence). DNA of the CDR3: TGTGCCAGCAGTTACTCTCACGTCGGGCAGTATTTT. It yields the protein CASSYSHVGQYF.

The V gene is TRBV5-1, the J gene TRBJ2-7; D uncertain. This CDR3 has 12 amino acids. Between the trimmed V and J ends, which lost 0 bases and 4 bases, there was a span of 5 bases. Germline-derived CDR1 and CDR2 are SGHRS and YFSETQ. CDR3 sequence reads: CASSLGEYEQYF. The CDR3 DNA is TGCGCCAGCAGCTTGGGAGAATACGAGCAGTACTTC.

The chain uses TRBV3-1 (or the pseudogene TRBV3-2) and TRBJ2-2, with D possibly matching TRBD1 (7 bases). The germline gives CDR1 LGHDT, CDR2 YNNKEL (reference sequence). The CDR3 has 17 residues. Trimming took off 2 bases at V and 1 base at J, with 14 bases between the two ends. Here the CDR3 reads CASSQRGRGLNTGELFF. The CDR3 DNA reads as TGTGCCAGCAGCCAAAGGGGGCGGGGACTGAACACCGGGGAGCTGTTTTTT.

The genes are TRBV2 and TRBJ2-2; D gene uncertain. Per the germline V gene, CDR1 is SNHLY and CDR2 is FYNNEI. The CDR3 covers 16 residues. Trimming left V 4 bases short and J 4 bases short, with 16 bases between. CDR3 bases: TGTGCCAGCAGTGTACTCGGAGTGGGTGGCACCGGGGAGCTGTTTTTT. Translation gives CASSVLGVGGTGELFF.

V usage is TRBV12-3 or TRBV12-4 and J usage is TRBJ2-1; 11 bases map to TRBD1. V shed 11 bases, J shed 7 bases, and the junction held 7 bases outside the gene matches. The length of the CDR3 is 13 residues. DNA of the CDR3: TGTGCCGTAAAGGGACAGGGGGGAAATGAGCAGTTCTTC. It is translated as CAVKGQGGNEQFF.

V usage is TRBV10-3 and J usage is TRBJ1-1; no clear D. The CDR3 is made up of 13 amino acids. The germline CDR1 and CDR2 sequences are ENHRY and SYGVKD. With 2 bases removed from V and 6 bases from J, the gap between germline ends came to 10 bases. CDR3 in amino acids: CAISERNGAEAFF. The CDR3 region has the DNA TGTGCCATCAGTGAGAGGAACGGGGCTGAAGCTTTCTTT.

The chain joins TRBV5-4 to TRBJ2-3; 10 nucleotides agree with TRBD2. Germline loops: CDR1 SGHNT, CDR2 YYREEE (reference sequence). The CDR3 spans 12 residues. With V trimmed by 4 bases and J by 14 bases, 7 bases remained unmatched. As DNA, the CDR3 is TGTGCCAGCAGCGCACTAGCGGGGCAGGGGTATTTT. Translating gives CASSALAGQGYF.

The V gene is TRBV4-1, the J gene TRBJ1-2; D not resolved. V gave up 3 bases and J gave up 5 bases, with 16 bases separating them. The CDR3 loop spans 15 amino acids. Germline V gene data show CDR1 as MGHRA and CDR2 as YSYEKL. CDR3 protein: CASSQSPGSPYGYTF. For the CDR3, the DNA is TGCGCCAGCAGCCAGAGCCCAGGTTCACCTTATGGCTACACCTTC.

This clone showed up just once. The CDR3 region has the DNA TGTGCCAGCAGGGAGTCAGATACGCAGTATTTT. Translation gives CASRESDTQYF. V and J are TRBV28 and TRBJ2-3; D is undetermined. Trimming took 6 bases from V and 4 from J, leaving 5 bases between them. CDR1 MDHEN and CDR2 SYDVKM come from the germline V gene. The length of the CDR3 is 11 residues. The entire variable domain, with the rest obtained from reference TRBV28 and TRBJ2-3, is as follows: DVKVTQSSRYLVKRTGEKVFLECVQDMDHENMFWYRQDPGLGLRLIYFSYDVKMKEKGDIPEGYSVSREKKERFSLILESASTNQTSMYLCASRESDTQYFGPGTRLTVL.

The CDR3 DNA follows: TGTGCCTGGAGTGGGGGCCAGCGGGAGGTTTTATCCTACGAGCAGTACTTC. Residues: CAWSGGQREVLSYEQYF. V usage is TRBV30 and J usage is TRBJ2-7, with TRBD2 matching over 9 bases. Germline V gives CDR1 GTSNPN, CDR2 SVGIG (reference sequence). This CDR3 comprises 17 residues. V lost 1 base to trimming and J lost 1 base; unmatched junction nucleotides: 11.

The genes are TRBV7-8 and TRBJ2-1, with TRBD2 identical over 14 bases. CDR1 and CDR2 from the germline V gene are SGHVS and FQNEAQ. The J segment lost 8 bases and the V segment lost 5 bases, leaving 5 bases of the junction unmatched. This CDR3 is built from 15 residues. CDR3 sequence: CASSPGLAGEDEQFF. The CDR3 DNA reads as TGTGCCAGCAGCCCGGGACTAGCGGGAGAAGATGAGCAGTTCTTC. The whole variable domain, remainder taken from reference TRBV7-8 and TRBJ2-1, is GAGVSQSPRYKVAKRGQDVALRCDPISGHVSLFWYQQALGQGPEFLTYFQNEAQLDKSGLPSDRFFAERPEGSVSTLKIQRTQQEDSAVYLCASSPGLAGEDEQFFGPGTRLTVL.

The rearrangement uses TRBV11-3 and TRBJ2-7; 11 positions agree with TRBD2. CDR1 SGHNT and CDR2 YENEEA come from the germline V gene. This CDR3 comprises 14 residues. The J segment lost 3 bases and the V segment lost 5 bases, leaving 3 bases of the junction unmatched. This chain's CDR3 is CASSPGTSGYEQYF. The CDR3 nucleotides are TGTGCCAGCAGCCCAGGGACTAGCGGCTACGAGCAGTACTTC.

The CDR3 DNA follows: TGTGCCAGCAGCCAGGGGGCCGTGGCGGAGACCCAGTACTTC. This sequence encodes CASSQGAVAETQYF. This chain links TRBV4-2 with TRBJ2-5; possible D gene TRBD1, 6 bases. Germline V gene sequence: CDR1 LGHNA, CDR2 YNFKEQ. CDR3 length equals 14 residues. Deletions cut 3 bases from V and 5 bases from J, with 13 bases between.